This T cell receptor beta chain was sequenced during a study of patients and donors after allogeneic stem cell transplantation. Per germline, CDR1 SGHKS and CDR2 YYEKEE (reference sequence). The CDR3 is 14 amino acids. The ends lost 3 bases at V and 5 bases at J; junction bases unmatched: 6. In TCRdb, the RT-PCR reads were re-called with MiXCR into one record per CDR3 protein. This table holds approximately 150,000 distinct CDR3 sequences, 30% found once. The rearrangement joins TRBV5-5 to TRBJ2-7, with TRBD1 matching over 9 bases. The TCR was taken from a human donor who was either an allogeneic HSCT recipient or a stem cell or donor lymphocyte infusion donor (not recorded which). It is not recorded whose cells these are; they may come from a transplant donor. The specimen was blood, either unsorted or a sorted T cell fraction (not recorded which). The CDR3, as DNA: TGTGCCAGCAGCTCCGGGACAGGGTTCCACGAGCAGTACTTC. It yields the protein CASSSGTGFHEQYF.